A selection of T cell receptor beta chains follows, all from one sample in a study of blood T cell repertoires in COVID-19. Some clones are missing from TCRdb's copy, which holds only in-frame ones; the method was immunoSEQ multiplex PCR. This table has hundreds of thousands of clones, 75% to 90% appearing once. The sequencing sample was made of PBMCs or T cells enriched from blood (not recorded which). Receptors originate from a man aged 30-40 years who had recovered from COVID-19. Both conserved end residues are part of each CDR3. The D gene is left open where the match is weak. Size tells how often a clone was seen (once, few, many) or the class of an expanded clone, and some rows leave it out.

V	size	J	D	CDR3	DNA
TRBV28	NA	TRBJ2-7	TRBD2	CASSRLRLAVEEQYF	TGTGCCAGCAGTCGTTTACGGCTAGCGGTTGAAGAGCAGTACTTC
TRBV4-2	NA	TRBJ2-2	NA	CASSQGATAATGELFF	TGTGCCAGCAGCCAAGGGGCCACAGCGGCCACCGGGGAGCTGTTTTTT
TRBV11-2	NA	TRBJ1-1	NA	CASSANLGNTEAFF	TGTGCCAGCAGCGCCAACCTAGGGAACACTGAAGCTTTCTTT
TRBV5-1	NA	TRBJ2-7	TRBD2	CASSSGTNPDWTYEQYF	TGCGCCAGCAGTTCCGGGACTAACCCAGATTGGACCTACGAGCAGTACTTC
TRBV20-1	NA	TRBJ2-3	TRBD2	CSASRTSEVDTQYF	TGCAGTGCTAGTCGGACTAGCGAGGTAGATACGCAGTATTTT
TRBV9	NA	TRBJ1-5	TRBD1	CASSVKRTGGTNQAQHF	TGTGCCAGCAGCGTAAAAAGGACAGGCGGGACCAATCAGGCCCAGCATTTT
TRBV11-3	NA	TRBJ2-5	TRBD2	CASSLGAGTSTKTQYF	TGTGCCAGCAGCTTAGGTGCCGGGACTAGCACGAAGACCCAGTACTTC
TRBV10-1	NA	TRBJ2-1	TRBD1	CASSVTQGAAYNEQFF	TGCGCCAGCAGCGTGACACAGGGGGCGGCCTACAATGAGCAGTTCTTC
TRBV27	NA	TRBJ2-7	TRBD2	CASRGGSYEQYF	TGTGCCAGCCGGGGCGGGAGCTACGAGCAGTACTTC
TRBV30	NA	TRBJ1-2	NA	CAWSLGDYGYTF	TGTGCCTGGAGTCTCGGGGACTATGGCTACACCTTC
TRBV7-9	once	TRBJ1-4	NA	CASSSPTRDNEKLFF	TGTGCCAGCAGCTCCCCTACCAGGGATAATGAAAAACTGTTTTTT
TRBV6-5	once	TRBJ1-1	TRBD1	CASSRGTGTEAFF	TGTGCCAGCAGCCGCGGGACAGGCACTGAAGCTTTCTTT
TRBV6-5	NA	TRBJ2-1	TRBD1	CASSRTGSDEQFF	TGTGCCAGCAGCCGGACAGGGAGTGATGAGCAGTTCTTC
TRBV7-2	NA	TRBJ2-7	NA	CASSSSRHEQYF	TGTGCCAGCAGCTCCTCTAGGCACGAGCAGTACTTC
TRBV28	NA	TRBJ2-1	TRBD2	CASSPRLAGNNEQFF	TGTGCCAGCAGTCCCCGGCTAGCGGGAAATAATGAGCAGTTCTTC
TRBV7-9	NA	TRBJ2-5	TRBD1	CASTQTGTGIQETQYF	TGTGCCAGCACCCAAACCGGGACAGGGATTCAAGAGACCCAGTACTTC
TRBV5-4	NA	TRBJ2-3	NA	CASSLKAEPTDTQYF	TGTGCCAGCAGCTTAAAGGCGGAGCCCACAGATACGCAGTATTTT
TRBV6-2/TRBV6-3	once	TRBJ2-1	TRBD1	CASSLGDRGYNEQFF	TGTGCCAGCAGTCTCGGGGACAGGGGGTACAATGAGCAGTTCTTC
TRBV2	once	TRBJ2-5	TRBD2	CASSETRGGFETQYF	TGTGCCAGCAGTGAAACGCGGGGGGGCTTTGAGACCCAGTACTTC
TRBV7-9	NA	TRBJ1-6	NA	CASSLGGSPLHF	TGTGCCAGCAGCTTAGGCGGATCACCCCTCCACTTT
TRBV4-2	NA	TRBJ1-4	NA	CASSQDYWAELRHNEKLFF	TGTGCCAGCAGCCAAGATTACTGGGCCGAGTTAAGACATAATGAAAAACTGTTTTTT
TRBV6-5	NA	TRBJ1-2	NA	CASRTRSNYGYTF	TGTGCCAGCAGAACAAGATCTAACTATGGCTACACCTTC
TRBV5-4	NA	TRBJ1-1	NA	CASSFYLRQRSTEAFF	TGTGCCAGCAGCTTTTATTTGAGACAGCGAAGCACTGAAGCTTTCTTT
TRBV10-3	NA	TRBJ1-2	TRBD1	CAISESIGTVGGYTF	TGTGCCATCAGTGAGTCGATCGGGACAGTGGGGGGCTACACCTTC
TRBV7-6	NA	TRBJ2-5	TRBD1	CASSPMIRDTKGGLQETQYF	TGTGCCAGCAGCCCAATGATCCGGGACACAAAAGGGGGCCTCCAAGAGACCCAGTACTTC
TRBV19	NA	TRBJ2-4	NA	CASLPPGPKNIQYF	TGTGCCAGCCTCCCCCCGGGTCCCAAAAACATTCAGTACTTC
TRBV7-9	once	TRBJ2-1	NA	CASSRRPSSYNEQFF	TGTGCCAGCAGCCGGAGACCTAGCTCCTACAATGAGCAGTTCTTC
TRBV29-1	NA	TRBJ2-5	NA	CSVRGGFPETQYF	TGCAGCGTTAGGGGGGGCTTTCCGGAGACCCAGTACTTC